Following are 19 T cell receptor beta chains from one sample sequenced in a study of T cells expressing NK-cell markers. With the 5' RACE reads reprocessed, TCRdb shows one record per CDR3 protein and no DNA. The table lists about 160,000 distinct CDR3 sequences. The source material was blood T cells: a sorted CD56 or NKG2C T cell subset, CD4+ or CD8+ T cells, or bulk PBMC T cells (not recorded which). The receptor source for this set is a woman aged 18 to 75 in good health.

The chain couples TRBV5-1 to TRBJ2-2; TCRdb calls TRBD1, which cannot be checked without DNA. Germline-derived CDR1 and CDR2 are SGHRS and YFSETQ. CDR3 length: 15 amino acids. The CDR3 region is CASSTDGGRHGELFF. The variable domain in full, with the rest retrieved from reference TRBV5-1 and TRBJ2-2, is KAGVTQTPRYLIKTRGQQVTLSCSPISGHRSVSWYQQTPGQGLQFLFEYFSETQRNKGNFPGRFSGRQFSNSRSEMNVSTLELGDSALYLCASSTDGGRHGELFFGEGSRLTVL.

This CDR3 reads CASKFSGGYEQYF. The chain carries TRBV12-3 or TRBV12-4 and TRBJ2-7. The CDR3 totals 13 residues.

V usage is TRBV12-3 or TRBV12-4 and J usage is TRBJ2-1. This CDR3 comprises 14 residues. The CDR3 is CASSDSVSYNEQFF.

This chain connects TRBV9 to TRBJ2-1. There are 14 residues in the CDR3. Germline assignment: CDR1 SGDLS and CDR2 YYNGEE. CDR3 sequence: CASSVGAGYNEQFF.

The V call is TRBV24-1, the J call TRBJ1-5; TCRdb reports TRBD1, a call that lacks DNA to check it against. Germline lookup yields CDR1 KGHDR and CDR2 SFDVKD. CDR3 size: 12 residues. CDR3 region: CATQTDNQPQHF.

The chain has TRBV4-1 and TRBJ2-3; no DNA is available, so the TRBD2 call from TCRdb remains unchecked. CDR3 length: 17 residues. Germline loops: CDR1 MGHRA, CDR2 YSYEKL. CDR3: CASRERGPGERTDTQYF.

The gene calls are TRBV5-1 and TRBJ2-1; the D call of TRBD1 rests on TCRdb alone, since no DNA is present to check it. CDR1 SGHRS and CDR2 YFSETQ come from the germline V gene. This CDR3 is 20 amino acids long. The CDR3 loop reads CASSRPGQVSSPTLYNEQFF.

V is TRBV27 and J is TRBJ2-7; without DNA, the TCRdb call of TRBD2 cannot be checked. This CDR3 spans 18 amino acids. Germline V CDR1 and CDR2: MNHEY, SMNVEV (reference sequence). The CDR3 loop reads CASSLRNTGRARFYEQYF.

The CDR3: CASSQGQGGYNSPLHF. The chain combines TRBV5-1 with TRBJ1-6; the TRBD1 assignment by TCRdb is unverifiable without DNA. This CDR3 is built from 16 residues. In germline, CDR1 is SGHRS, CDR2 YFSETQ.

The V and J genes are TRBV4-1 and TRBJ2-7; TCRdb indicates TRBD1, and absent DNA this call remains unverified. There are 15 residues in the CDR3. Germline V gene data show CDR1 as MGHRA and CDR2 as YSYEKL. CDR3 region: CASSRENDRAWEQYF.

The CDR3 here is CSARERDEWFF. V is TRBV20-1 and J is TRBJ2-1; TCRdb's assignment of TRBD2 cannot be checked, as there is no DNA. Germline CDR1 DFQATT, CDR2 SNEGSKA (reference sequence). The CDR3 has 11 amino acids.

The J gene is TRBJ1-6, the V gene TRBV5-1. The CDR3 is 15 amino acids. Germline V gene data show CDR1 as SGHRS and CDR2 as YFSETQ. CDR3: CASSLAGPQFSPLHF.

The chain has TRBV7-6 and TRBJ1-6. Germline CDR1 and CDR2: SGHVS and FNYEAQ. The CDR3 is 14 residues long. The CDR3: CASSSSLWGSPLHF.

The chain recombines TRBV5-1 with TRBJ2-2. This CDR3 has 14 residues. Germline V gene lookup returns CDR1 SGHRS and CDR2 YFSETQ. The CDR3 loop is CASSQLSNTGELFF.

This chain joins TRBV28 and TRBJ2-1; no DNA is available, so the TRBD2 call from TCRdb remains unchecked. From germline, CDR1 is MDHEN and CDR2 SYDVKM. This CDR3 has 15 residues. CDR3 protein: CASSLLVGARNEQFF.

The chain has TRBV10-3 and TRBJ2-7; absent DNA, TCRdb's TRBD1 call cannot be checked. The germline V gene has CDR1 ENHRY and CDR2 SYGVKD. The CDR3 spans 12 residues. The chain's CDR3 is CAISADRDEQYF.

This chain uses TRBV20-1 with TRBJ2-3; TCRdb names TRBD2, which stays unverified in the absence of DNA. The CDR3 covers 13 residues. Germline assignment: CDR1 DFQATT and CDR2 SNEGSKA (reference sequence). The CDR3 is CSASVALKDTQYF.

The chain has TRBV24-1 and TRBJ2-2. This CDR3 region has 13 residues. Germline CDR1 is KGHDR and CDR2 is SFDVKD. CDR3 loop: CATSSLNTGELFF.

The chain recombines TRBV7-9 with TRBJ2-7; the D gene TCRdb calls, TRBD1, cannot be checked with no DNA. The length of the CDR3 is 14 residues. Germline V gene sequence: CDR1 SEHNR, CDR2 FQNEAQ (reference sequence). The chain's CDR3 is CASSAWDRGSEQYF.